This T cell receptor (beta chain) was sequenced during a study of regulatory T cells in long-lasting Graves disease. The time point was: newly diagnosed GD, antithyroid drugs for less than 3 months. PBMCs were the source of the RNA used for TCR sequencing. To make TCR beta libraries, researchers used iRepertoire HTBI primers and Arm-PCR of CDR3 regions. From the multiplex PCR reads, TCRdb called clonotypes with MiXCR, one entry per CDR3 protein. The table shows hundreds of thousands of distinct CDR3 sequences, with approximately 15% occurring only once. Study conclusions and caveats: Possibly, accuracy suffered from the small sample size.

The CDR3 is 13 amino acids. Between the trimmed V and J ends, which lost 5 bases and 2 bases, there was a span of 10 bases. Germline assignment: CDR1 LNHDA and CDR2 SQIVND (reference sequence). This clonotype appeared a few times. What it binds is not known. The data were also submitted as part of a second study, on T cells in Graves' hyperthyroidism and ophthalmopathy. Per that paper: Initially, a first-round RT-PCR of the TCR CDR3 employed the HTBI primer set. Ophthalmopathy stood apart from stable hyperthyroidism in a 13 V-J model.

The chain has TRBV19 and TRBJ2-7, with D perhaps TRBD2 (5 bases). Sequencing used peripheral blood mononuclear cells (PBMCs), obtained at new diagnosis, from a patient treated with antithyroid drugs. The source is a woman in her thirties with Graves disease. The CDR3 bases are TGTGCCAGTAGTCGGGAAATAACCTACGAGCAGTACTTC. Translated: CASSREITYEQYF.